Each of the 18 T cell receptor beta chains below was sequenced from the same sample in a study of CD8 T cells in ankylosing spondylitis. TCRdb reanalysed the 5' RACE reads using MiXCR and keeps one entry per CDR3 protein. The data contain 250,000 to 350,000 distinct CDR3 sequences, roughly 20% of them seen just once; the ten biggest clones take up roughly 3.6%. The specimen was blood, either unsorted or a sorted T cell fraction (not recorded which). The receptor set was obtained from a female donor with ankylosing spondylitis or in good health (not recorded which).

CDR3 residues: CASSVAGSSGNTIYF. The CDR3 DNA reads as TGTGCCAGCAGCGTAGCTGGGAGCTCTGGAAACACCATATATTTT. This chain uses TRBV9 with TRBJ1-3; D gene ambiguous. The CDR3 runs 15 residues. Germline CDR1 SGDLS, CDR2 YYNGEE. Trimming took off 0 bases at V and 0 bases at J, with 7 bases between the two ends. Drawing the rest from reference TRBV9 and TRBJ1-3, the complete variable domain is DSGVTQTPKHLITATGQRVTLRCSPRSGDLSVYWYQQSLDQGLQFLIQYYNGEERAKGNILERFSAQQFPDLHSELNLSSLELGDSALYFCASSVAGSSGNTIYFGEGSWLTVV.

The V gene is TRBV27, the J gene TRBJ2-7, with 10 bases matching TRBD2. The CDR3 totals 14 residues. The junction had 3 bases not matched to a gene; V was cut back by 3 bases and J by 4 bases. Germline CDR1 and CDR2: MNHEY and SMNVEV (reference sequence). CDR3 DNA sequence: TGTGCCAGCAGTTTTCGGACTAGCGGTTACGAGCAGTACTTC. This encodes CASSFRTSGYEQYF.

On this clonotype: This CDR3 fails to terminate in the conserved phenylalanine or tryptophan, so it likely reflects a read error. In DNA form, the CDR3 reads TGCAGTGCCTACCCGACAGGGGTATTCTACGAGCAGTACTCC. Translation gives CSAYPTGVFYEQYS. V is TRBV20-1 and J is TRBJ2-7; 8 bases align to TRBD1. The V and J ends lost 6 bases and 3 bases, in that order; junction bases with no gene match: 10. In germline, CDR1 is DFQATT, CDR2 SNEGSKA (reference sequence). The CDR3 extends over 14 amino acids.

This clonotype was seen just once. This chain uses TRBV11-2 with TRBJ2-1; 11 positions match TRBD2. CDR3 size: 18 residues. Germline values: CDR1 SGHAT, CDR2 FQNNGV. V trimming: 1 base; J trimming: 7 bases; junction bases outside the gene matches: 12. CDR3 loop: CASSLVSSGRARGNEQFF. CDR3 coding DNA: TGTGCCAGCAGCTTAGTTAGTAGCGGGAGGGCCAGGGGTAATGAGCAGTTCTTC.

This sequence joins TRBV19 and TRBJ2-1, with 7 bases aligning to TRBD2. CDR3 size: 14 residues. Trimming at V came to 4 bases and at J to 8 bases, leaving 8 bases not matched to a gene. Germline V lookup: CDR1 LNHDA, CDR2 SQIVND (reference sequence). The CDR3 nucleotides read TGTGCCAGTAGTAGGGGCGGGAGCGTCTATGAGCAGTTCTTC. As protein: CASSRGGSVYEQFF.

The V and J genes are TRBV7-2 and TRBJ1-2; D might be TRBD1 (6 bases). V gave up 5 bases and J gave up 2 bases, with 9 bases separating them. The CDR3 loop spans 13 amino acids. Germline CDR1 is SGHTA and CDR2 is FQGNSA. This chain's CDR3 is CASSRQANYGYTF. In DNA form, the CDR3 reads TGTGCCAGCAGCCGACAGGCCAACTATGGCTACACCTTC.

This clonotype was observed a handful of times. The chain joins TRBV10-3 to TRBJ1-1; perhaps TRBD1 as D (5 bases). CDR1 is ENHRY and CDR2 is SYGVKD in the germline V gene. Trimming took 2 bases from V and 3 from J, leaving 10 bases between them. CDR3 length: 14 amino acids. The CDR3 protein is CAISEEGRDTEAFF. The CDR3 DNA reads TGTGCCATCAGTGAGGAGGGGAGGGACACTGAAGCTTTCTTT.

The V gene is TRBV7-2, the J gene TRBJ2-1; D gene unclear. The germline gives CDR1 SGHTA, CDR2 FQGNSA. This CDR3 comprises 15 residues. V lost 0 bases and J 6 bases, leaving 12 bases between the germline ends. CDR3 DNA: TGTGCCAGCAGCTTAGCCCCAATGTGGGGCAATGAGCAGTTCTTC. This codes for CASSLAPMWGNEQFF.

Ten or more counts support this clonotype. The chain carries TRBV29-1 and TRBJ2-7, with D uncertain. Germline CDR1 reads SQVTM; CDR2 reads ANQGSEA. Trimming took 6 bases from V and 6 from J, leaving 21 bases between them. The CDR3 extends over 14 amino acids. The chain's CDR3 is CSVKGSSVTGEQYF. The CDR3 nucleotides are TGCAGCGTGAAAGGGTCCAGCGTTACCGGCGAGCAGTACTTC.

This clonotype was detected many times. Written as DNA, the CDR3 is TGTGCCAGCAGCACTAGAGACAGGGCCAACCAAGAGACCCAGTACTTC. It encodes CASSTRDRANQETQYF. The chain links TRBV5-5 to TRBJ2-5; 7 bases are a match to TRBD1. The germline V gene encodes CDR1 SGHKS and CDR2 YYEKEE (reference sequence). The CDR3 length is 16 residues. Losses at the gene ends were 4 bases for V and 0 bases for J; bases not matched to a gene: 9.

This clonotype was found a few times. The chain has TRBV13 and TRBJ1-1; no firm D call. Germline V gene data show CDR1 as PRHDT and CDR2 as FYEKMQ (reference sequence). The CDR3 runs to 19 residues. Trimming stripped 10 bases from V and 0 bases from J, with 30 bases between. The CDR3 region has the DNA TGTGCCATCTGTTTCCAGTTGCAGGTCGTCCAATGGATGAACACTGAAGCTTTCTTT. This codes for CAICFQLQVVQWMNTEAFF. The variable domain in full, completed from reference TRBV13 and TRBJ1-1, reads AAGVIQSPRHLIKEKRETATLKCYPIPRHDTVYWYQQGPGQDPQFLISFYEKMQSDKGSIPDRFSAQQFSDYHSELNMSSLELGDSALYFCAICFQLQVVQWMNTEAFFGQGTRLTVV.

This chain connects TRBV7-2 to TRBJ2-3; 8 positions agree with TRBD1. J lost 2 bases, V lost 5 bases, and 6 bases had no gene match. The CDR3 spans 15 residues. Per the germline V gene, CDR1 is SGHTA and CDR2 is FQGNSA. CDR3 in amino acids: CASSNRTGYTDTQYF. The CDR3 DNA is TGTGCCAGCAGCAATCGGACAGGGTACACAGATACGCAGTATTTT.

The sample holds many counts of this clonotype. The J gene is TRBJ2-7, the V gene TRBV6-1; TRBD2 is a possible D gene (6 bases). This CDR3 spans 18 amino acids. Germline CDR1 MNHNS, CDR2 SASEGT. The germline V and J ends were trimmed by 6 bases and 0 bases, with 24 bases remaining between them. The CDR3 reads CASRPAGRGRNPSYEQYF. The CDR3 DNA reads as TGTGCCAGCAGACCGGCGGGACGAGGACGGAACCCCTCCTACGAGCAGTACTTC.

The rearrangement joins TRBV6-2 or TRBV6-3 to TRBJ2-7; no clear D. Germline assignment: CDR1 MNHEY and CDR2 SVGEGT. CDR3 length: 13 amino acids. V dropped 2 bases and J dropped 2 bases, with 7 bases sitting between them. The CDR3 region is CASSYGLPYEQYF. CDR3 DNA sequence: TGTGCCAGCAGTTACGGGCTTCCCTACGAGCAGTACTTC.

This rearrangement joins TRBV7-6 to TRBJ2-7; D could derive from TRBD1 or TRBD2 (5 bases each). V lost 1 base, J lost 0 bases, and 13 bases lay in between. The CDR3 runs to 16 residues. Germline V gene data show CDR1 as SGHVS and CDR2 as FNYEAQ. In DNA form, the CDR3 reads TGTGCCAGCAGCTTAGGCAGGCCAGGGAGCTCCTACGAGCAGTACTTC. This gives the protein CASSLGRPGSSYEQYF.

This clonotype was picked up a small number of times. This chain uses TRBV28 with TRBJ2-6, with TRBD1 matching 9 bases. Germline CDR1 MDHEN, CDR2 SYDVKM. V lost 8 bases to trimming and J lost 0 bases; unmatched junction nucleotides: 8. This CDR3 has 17 amino acids. The CDR3 sequence is CASRPGTGTSGANVLTF. CDR3 nucleotides: TGTGCCAGCCGCCCCGGGACAGGGACCTCTGGGGCCAACGTCCTGACTTTC.

This clonotype was counted at least ten times. The chain carries TRBV10-3 and TRBJ2-3; TRBD2 matches at 11 bases. Germline lookup yields CDR1 ENHRY and CDR2 SYGVKD. The trim removed 4 bases at V and 0 bases at J, leaving 3 bases unmatched. CDR3 size: 16 residues. The CDR3 sequence: CAISVTSGTSTDTQYF. The DNA of the CDR3 is TGTGCCATCAGTGTGACTAGCGGGACCAGCACAGATACGCAGTATTTT.

This clonotype came up a few times. The chain couples TRBV20-1 to TRBJ2-5; possible D gene TRBD1, 6 bases. V lost 4 bases and J 1 base, leaving 16 bases between the germline ends. CDR1 DFQATT and CDR2 SNEGSKA come from the germline V gene (reference sequence). This CDR3 comprises 15 residues. The CDR3 DNA is TGCAGTGCTACCCGAAAAGGACAGATCCAAGAGACCCAGTACTTC. This codes for CSATRKGQIQETQYF.